A single T cell receptor beta chain is shown here with its context. Its specificity is not known. The sample belongs to a study of T cell responses to AZD1222 COVID-19 vaccine. Study results and limitations: It should be noted that donors were predominantly white British and more often female, and clonal diversity was possibly underestimated. Researchers took repertoire samples only after the peak T cell response had come. Per reports, nearly half of all spike-specific TCRs target regions that are unmutated in variants.

Profiling relied on immunoSEQ multiplex PCR, and the TCRdb table lists in-frame clones only, not all of them. The sample has 140,000 to 150,000 clones, roughly 91% seen once. This CDR3 region has 16 residues. From germline, CDR1 is LGHDT and CDR2 YNNKEL (reference sequence). V lost 1 base to trimming and J lost 1 base, with 14 bases between them. The J gene is TRBJ2-7, the V gene TRBV3-1 (or the pseudogene TRBV3-2); D is ambiguous. This material consisted of peripheral blood, taken on day 0 of AZD1222 vaccination. The origin of this receptor is an adult in good health. The DNA of the CDR3 is TGTGCCAGCAGCCAAGGAGTCAGTGCAAGTTCCTACGAGCAGTACTTC. It yields the protein CASSQGVSASSYEQYF.